Here is one T cell receptor beta chain with its context. Per the original methods: Amplifying reference gene primers gave estimates of nucleated cell counts. Profiled with immunoSEQ multiplex PCR; TCRdb holds only in-frame clones, not every one. Clone size and V and J calls were adopted from that table, with D and trimming inferred from the DNA. The table includes a few hundred thousand clones, more than 75% detected once. V lost 2 bases and J lost 15, with 8 bases in between. CDR3 length: 10 amino acids. CDR1 is MNHNS, CDR2 SASEGT, per germline. The data belong to a study of blood T cell repertoires in COVID-19. Across the study: COVID-19 samples, acute and convalescent, were from the United States, Italy and Spain.

J is TRBJ2-1 and V is TRBV6-1, with no clear D. Material: PBMCs or T cells enriched from blood (not recorded which). This TCR derives from a woman in her 40s who had recovered from COVID-19. The CDR3 nucleotides are TGTGCCAGCAGTGAACGGTATCGGTTCTTC. Amino acids: CASSERYRFF.